This entry concerns a single T cell receptor (beta chain). As yet, its antigen is unknown. The data were taken from a study of cytomegalovirus exposure and HLA in healthy donors. General study points: Per published accounts, TCR beta sequences correctly predicted the HLA-A and HLA-B alleles of most subjects. For most TCR sequences rarity was the rule, although some public TCRs occurred in many donors. For TCR beta chains, V- and J-gene trimming was later linked to a missense DCLRE1C variant.

PCR used 60 Vbeta primers and 13 Jbeta primers. Generated by immunoSEQ multiplex PCR, the TCRdb table keeps only in-frame clones and is missing some. The table includes around 64,000 clones, just over 85% detected once. The clonotype originates from a woman aged 25-40 years in good health and CMV-seronegative. The sequenced sample was PBMCs.

CDR3 loop: CASSFPSTDTQYF. In DNA, the CDR3 is TGTGCCAGCAGCTTCCCTAGCACAGATACGCAGTATTTT. The chain links TRBV7-3 to TRBJ2-3, with D hard to call. CDR1 and CDR2 from the germline V gene are SGHTA and FQGTGA. CDR3 length: 13 amino acids. The V gene lost 3 bases and the J gene lost 0 bases, with 4 bases spanning the gap.